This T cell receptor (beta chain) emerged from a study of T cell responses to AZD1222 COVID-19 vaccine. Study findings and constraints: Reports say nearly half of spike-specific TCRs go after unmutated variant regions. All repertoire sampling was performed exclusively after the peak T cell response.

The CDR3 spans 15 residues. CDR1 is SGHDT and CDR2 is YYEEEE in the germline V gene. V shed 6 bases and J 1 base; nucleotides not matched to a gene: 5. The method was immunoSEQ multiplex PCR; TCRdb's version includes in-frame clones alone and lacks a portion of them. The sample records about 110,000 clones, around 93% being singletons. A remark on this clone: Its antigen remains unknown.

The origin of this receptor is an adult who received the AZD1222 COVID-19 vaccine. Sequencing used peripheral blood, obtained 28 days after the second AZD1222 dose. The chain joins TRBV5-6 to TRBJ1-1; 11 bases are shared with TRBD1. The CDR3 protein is CASTGDRGRNTEAFF. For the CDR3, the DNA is TGTGCCAGCACCGGGGACAGGGGGAGGAACACTGAAGCTTTCTTT. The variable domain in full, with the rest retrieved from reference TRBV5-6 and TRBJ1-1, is DAGVTQSPTHLIKTRGQQVTLRCSPKSGHDTVSWYQQALGQGPQFIFQYYEEEERQRGNFPDRFSGHQFPNYSSELNVNALLLGDSALYLCASTGDRGRNTEAFFGQGTRLTVV.